This T cell receptor (beta chain) was retrieved from a study of human T cells and chemical hapten exposure. The time point here: pre-sensitization, week 0. Treatment indicated: therapeutic diphenylcyclopropenone sensitization with weekly scalp DPC. Extraction yielded total RNA from whole blood (unfractionated). Each CDR3 protein gets one entry after TCRdb re-called the RACE reads with MiXCR. The sample contains a few hundred thousand distinct CDR3 sequences, approximately 7.5% of which appear only once. This clonotype was seen many times. The sample consisted of whole blood, taken in connection with sensitization to the hapten diphenylcyclopropenone (DPC). The sequence came from a man between 18 and 29 years old with alopecia areata. Some clones in this sample may be carry-over from other donors' samples.

The CDR3: CASSLASGLHETQYF. The DNA for the CDR3 is TGTGCCAGCAGCTTAGCGTCGGGGTTGCATGAGACCCAGTACTTC. The J gene is TRBJ2-5, the V gene TRBV7-2, with D possibly TRBD2 on 5 matching bases. CDR1 SGHTA and CDR2 FQGNSA come from the germline V gene. V was shortened by 0 bases and J by 5 bases, with 13 bases between the two germline ends. The CDR3 is 15 residues long.